The rows below give T cell receptor beta chains drawn from one sample of a study of response to subunit inactivated influenza vaccine. TCRdb re-called the RT-PCR reads with MiXCR, one entry per CDR3 protein. The data contain over 150,000 distinct CDR3 sequences, under 13% of them seen just once; the ten biggest clones take up around 12%. The sample in question was non-naive T cells sorted from PBMCs, obtained roughly 46 days after vaccination. These TCRs come from a man aged 45-65 years who received an inactivated influenza vaccine. Both conserved end residues are part of each CDR3. The D gene is left open where the match is weak.

j_gene	d_gene	v_gene	CDR3aa
TRBJ2-1	-	TRBV12-2	CASRSPSGRNEQFF
TRBJ2-7	-	TRBV20-1	CSARDLEHEQYF
TRBJ2-2	TRBD1	TRBV24-1	CATSPGGAWELFF
TRBJ2-7	-	TRBV7-8	CASSPKKAGSQASYEQYF
TRBJ1-3	-	TRBV11-2	CASSLTRQVGNTIYF
TRBJ2-7	-	TRBV27	CASRRLQSSYEQYF
TRBJ1-1	TRBD1	TRBV4-3	CASSQDRGVTEAFF
TRBJ2-5	-	TRBV12-3/TRBV12-4	CASSFRSSETQYF
TRBJ2-1	-	TRBV4-3	CASSQERRSSYNEQFF
TRBJ2-5	-	TRBV6-5	CASIYSGAGAGETQYF
TRBJ2-7	-	TRBV9	CASSVGFGLNYEQYF
TRBJ2-5	-	TRBV7-2	CASSLRAGETQYF
TRBJ2-3	TRBD1	TRBV4-3	CASSQDWRPRDRGDTQYF
TRBJ1-1	-	TRBV24-1	CATSDSRGGLTEAFF
TRBJ2-1	TRBD2	TRBV10-3	CAIRPPTSVNEQFF
TRBJ2-5	-	TRBV14	CASSQDPGWDQYF
TRBJ2-3	TRBD2	TRBV7-9	CASSLGFLAGKDTQYF
TRBJ2-7	-	TRBV6-4	CASSDDVTDIAYEQYF
TRBJ1-6	-	TRBV20-1	CSAATGNAYNSPLHF
TRBJ2-1	-	TRBV11-2	CASSLDSYSYNEQFF
TRBJ2-2	TRBD1	TRBV7-2	CASSSGQGFTGELFF
TRBJ1-4	-	TRBV5-5	CASSLNPTENEKLFF
TRBJ2-7	-	TRBV5-6	CASSLGPTYEQYF
TRBJ2-1	-	TRBV5-1	CASSLDLVGEQFF
TRBJ2-7	TRBD2	TRBV6-5	CASSYHPSGAYEQYF
TRBJ2-5	TRBD1	TRBV4-1	CASSPPERQGVSGETQYF
TRBJ1-1	TRBD1	TRBV20-1	CSALTDRGREFWAEAFF
TRBJ2-1	-	TRBV15	CATSRDHWDNEQFF
TRBJ2-3	TRBD2	TRBV7-2	CASSLMSSGSGDTQYF
TRBJ2-2	-	TRBV10-3	CAISERGGRNTGELFF
TRBJ1-2	TRBD1	TRBV12-3/TRBV12-4	CASFSTGGVYGYTF
TRBJ2-1	-	TRBV29-1	CSVVRGFYNEQFF
TRBJ1-1	-	TRBV29-1	CSVDSSGMNTEAFF
TRBJ2-3	TRBD2	TRBV20-1	CSARDSGLAGGVDTQYF
TRBJ2-5	-	TRBV7-2	CASSPATGFMETQYF
TRBJ1-1	-	TRBV12-3/TRBV12-4	CASSRVTEAFF
TRBJ2-1	TRBD2	TRBV20-1	CSATGTSGSFSNEQFF
TRBJ2-3	TRBD2	TRBV20-1	CSARDLRLAGGTDTQYF
TRBJ2-7	TRBD2	TRBV11-2	CASSAGTSGRRVGHEQYF
TRBJ2-3	-	TRBV10-3	CAIRSAGSTDTQYF
TRBJ2-6	-	TRBV27	CASRESSGANVLTF
TRBJ2-7	TRBD2	TRBV15	CATSRAGGLYEQYF
TRBJ1-1	-	TRBV7-2	CASSLIANTEAFF
TRBJ1-1	-	TRBV6-1	CASSPTGRVEAFF
TRBJ2-2	-	TRBV27	CASSLAGSNTGELFF
TRBJ2-5	-	TRBV12-3/TRBV12-4	CASRETVGLAQYF
TRBJ2-5	-	TRBV25-1	CASSDPTLTGGGYFGQETQYF
TRBJ2-3	-	TRBV19	CASSERSETDTQYF
TRBJ2-7	-	TRBV19	CASSYGYEQYF